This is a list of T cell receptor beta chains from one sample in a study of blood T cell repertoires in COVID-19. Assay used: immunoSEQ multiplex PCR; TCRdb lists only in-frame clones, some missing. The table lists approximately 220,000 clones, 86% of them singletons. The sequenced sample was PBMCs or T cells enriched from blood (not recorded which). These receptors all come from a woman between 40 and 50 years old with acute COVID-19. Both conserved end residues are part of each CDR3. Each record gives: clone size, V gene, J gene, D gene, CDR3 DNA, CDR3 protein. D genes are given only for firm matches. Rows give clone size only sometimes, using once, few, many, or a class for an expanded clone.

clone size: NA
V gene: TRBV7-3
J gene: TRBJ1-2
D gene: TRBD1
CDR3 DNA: TGTGCCAGCAGCTTATCGGCCCTAATCGACAGGGCCGCCTATGGCTACACCTTC
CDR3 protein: CASSLSALIDRAAYGYTF

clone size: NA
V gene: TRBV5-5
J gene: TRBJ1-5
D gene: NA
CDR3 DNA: TGTGCCAGCAGCTGGCGGGACCCCCGACGGAGCAATCAGCCCCAGCATTTT
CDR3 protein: CASSWRDPRRSNQPQHF

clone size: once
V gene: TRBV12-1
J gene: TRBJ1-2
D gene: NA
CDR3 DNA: TGTGCCAGCAGCTTATCGCAGGACAGGTTTGGCTATGGCTACACCTTC
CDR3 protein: CASSLSQDRFGYGYTF

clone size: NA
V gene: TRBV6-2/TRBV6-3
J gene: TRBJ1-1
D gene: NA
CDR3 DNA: TGTGCCAGCAGCAGAACAGGAATCACTGAAGCTTTCTTT
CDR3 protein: CASSRTGITEAFF

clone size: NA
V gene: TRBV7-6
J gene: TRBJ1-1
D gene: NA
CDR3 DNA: TGTGCCAGCAGCTCTGAGATGAACACTGAAGCTTTCTTT
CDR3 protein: CASSSEMNTEAFF

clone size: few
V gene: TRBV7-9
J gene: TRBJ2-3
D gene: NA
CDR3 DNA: TGTGCCAGCAGCTCGGACAGCCTAATCACAGATACGCAGTATTTT
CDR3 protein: CASSSDSLITDTQYF

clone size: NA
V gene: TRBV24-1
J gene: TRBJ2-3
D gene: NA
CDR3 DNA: TGTGCCACCAGGGGGGGACTGTCGACAGATACGCAGTATTTT
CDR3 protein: CATRGGLSTDTQYF

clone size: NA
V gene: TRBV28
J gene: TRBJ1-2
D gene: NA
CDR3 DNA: TGTGCCAGCAGTTTAGGTACTTCCAACTATGGCTACACCTTC
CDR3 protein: CASSLGTSNYGYTF

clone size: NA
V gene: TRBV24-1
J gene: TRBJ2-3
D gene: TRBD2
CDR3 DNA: TGTGCCACCAGTGTCTTCCAGCGGGGGAGCACAGATACGCAGTATTTT
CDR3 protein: CATSVFQRGSTDTQYF

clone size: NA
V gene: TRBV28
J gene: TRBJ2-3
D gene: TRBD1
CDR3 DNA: TGTGCCAGCAGTTTGGTGACAGGGGGAACAGATACGCAGTATTTT
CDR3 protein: CASSLVTGGTDTQYF

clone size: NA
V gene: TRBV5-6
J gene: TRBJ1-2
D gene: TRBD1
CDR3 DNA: TGTGCCAGCAGCAGGACAGGGCGGGGCTACACCTTC
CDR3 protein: CASSRTGRGYTF

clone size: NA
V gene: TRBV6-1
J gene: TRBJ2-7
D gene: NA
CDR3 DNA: TGTGCCAGCAGTGAAGGGCCGTTACCTGTTACGGGGCAGTACTTC
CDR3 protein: CASSEGPLPVTGQYF

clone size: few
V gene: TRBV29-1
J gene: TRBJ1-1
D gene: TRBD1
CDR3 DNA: TGCAGCGCCGCCAGGGGGCTGGAGACTGAAGCTTTCTTT
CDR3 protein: CSAARGLETEAFF